This T cell receptor beta chain was captured by sequencing in a study of blood T cell repertoires in COVID-19. The V end lost 4 bases, the J end lost 1 base, and 11 bases lay between the germline ends. Germline CDR1 LGHNA, CDR2 YNFKEQ. This CDR3 is built from 15 residues. Original analysis: Amplification with reference gene primers provided the estimates of nucleated cell counts. Sequencing used immunoSEQ multiplex PCR; TCRdb keeps in-frame clones, though not all of them. The D gene and trimming were derived from the DNA, and the V and J assignments and clone size from that table. This sample carries approximately 530,000 clones, 85% to 90% of them seen once, and the ten largest clones take less than 9%.

The rearrangement joins TRBV4-2 to TRBJ1-5; D is uncertain. The sample consisted of peripheral blood. This clonotype was sampled from a woman aged 50 to 60 with COVID-19, enrolled during active disease. The CDR3 DNA reads as TGTGCCAGCAGCCCCCCCACGGGGAGCAATCAGCCCCAGCATTTT. Encoded protein: CASSPPTGSNQPQHF.